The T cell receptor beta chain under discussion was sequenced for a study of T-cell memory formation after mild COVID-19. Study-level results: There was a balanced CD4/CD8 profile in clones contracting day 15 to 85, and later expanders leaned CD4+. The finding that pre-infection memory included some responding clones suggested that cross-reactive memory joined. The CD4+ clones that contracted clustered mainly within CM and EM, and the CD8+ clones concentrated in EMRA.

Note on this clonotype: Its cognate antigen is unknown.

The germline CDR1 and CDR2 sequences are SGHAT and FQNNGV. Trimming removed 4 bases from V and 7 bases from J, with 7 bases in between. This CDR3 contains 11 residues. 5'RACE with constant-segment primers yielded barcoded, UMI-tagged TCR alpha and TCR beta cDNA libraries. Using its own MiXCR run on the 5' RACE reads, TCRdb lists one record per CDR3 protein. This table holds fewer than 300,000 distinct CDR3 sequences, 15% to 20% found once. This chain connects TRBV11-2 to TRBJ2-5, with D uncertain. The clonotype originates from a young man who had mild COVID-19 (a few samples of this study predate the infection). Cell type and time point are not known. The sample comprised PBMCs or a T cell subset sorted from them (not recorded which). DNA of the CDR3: TGTGCCAGCAGCTCTGGGCGGACCCAGTACTTC. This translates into CASSSGRTQYF.